This note documents a single TCR beta chain sequence. In germline, CDR1 is LGHDT, CDR2 YNNKEL (reference sequence). V shed 4 bases, J shed 7 bases, and the junction held 5 bases outside the gene matches. The CDR3 is 15 residues long. Repertoires were generated with immunoSEQ multiplex PCR, while TCRdb's copy carries only in-frame clones and drops some. There are about 140,000 clones in the sample; 85% to 95% occur only once, and about a tenth lies in the top ten. This record comes from a study of T cell responses to AZD1222 COVID-19 vaccine. Here the sequenced sample was peripheral blood, taken 28 days after the second AZD1222 dose. The chain employs TRBV3-1 (or the pseudogene TRBV3-2) and TRBJ2-2, with 11 bases identical to TRBD2. The sequence derives from an adult who received the AZD1222 COVID-19 vaccine. CDR3: CASSLSGRAHGELFF. The CDR3 nucleotides are TGTGCCAGCAGCCTTAGCGGGAGGGCCCACGGGGAGCTGTTTTTT.